Each of the 23 T cell receptor beta chains below was sequenced from the same sample in a study of blood T cell repertoires in COVID-19 (dated by TCRdb to 2018 to 2020). The library was prepared using the immunoSEQ multiplex PCR assay. TCRdb obtained this table from immuneACCESS and retained in-frame rearrangements with V and J assigned. These tables miss some clones; where compared with another copy, unresolved V genes account for less than half of the shortfall, and the remainder is unexplained. The sample table records roughly 330,000 clones; 88% of these occur just once. Of the sample, more than 5% falls within the top ten clones. Sequencing was done on a sample of PBMCs or T cells enriched from blood (not recorded which). These receptors were collected from a man aged 30 to 39 who had recovered from COVID-19.

The V and J genes are TRBV5-4 and TRBJ1-1; D remains ambiguous. This CDR3 spans 15 amino acids. The ends were cut back, 0 bases at V and 4 bases at J, with 13 bases in the middle. CDR1 SGHNT and CDR2 YYREEE come from the germline V gene (reference sequence). DNA for the CDR3: TGTGCCAGCAGCTTGGGCGGGGATTCGGGCACTGAAGCTTTCTTT. It specifies CASSLGGDSGTEAFF. The full variable domain, completed using reference TRBV5-4 and TRBJ1-1, is ETGVTQSPTHLIKTRGQQVTLRCSSQSGHNTVSWYQQALGQGPQFIFQYYREEENGRGNFPPRFSGLQFPNYSSELNVNALELDDSALYLCASSLGGDSGTEAFFGQGTRLTVV.

The rearrangement uses TRBV12-3 or TRBV12-4 and TRBJ2-7, with D tentatively TRBD1 (6 bases). Trimming removed 1 base at V and 12 bases at J, with 13 bases between. CDR3 length equals 12 residues. The CDR3, as DNA: TGTGCCAGCAGTTTAGAACAGGGAGCGCGGTACTTC. Its protein product is CASSLEQGARYF.

V is TRBV7-8 and J is TRBJ1-4; D perhaps matches TRBD1 (5 bases). CDR3 length: 17 residues. Germline V gives CDR1 SGHVS, CDR2 FQNEAQ. The V and J ends lost 5 bases and 1 base respectively, with 17 bases between them. CDR3 loop: CASSPRRQILTNEKLFF. The CDR3 DNA follows: TGTGCCAGCAGCCCGCGCAGACAGATTTTAACTAATGAAAAACTGTTTTTT.

The chain combines TRBV7-9 with TRBJ2-1; 8 bases fit TRBD2. The CDR3 spans 15 residues. With V trimmed by 5 bases and J by 4 bases, 7 bases remained unmatched. Looked up from germline, CDR1 is SEHNR and CDR2 is FQNEAQ (reference sequence). CDR3 nucleotides: TGTGCCAGCAGCCCCGGGGGGGCCTCGTACAATGAGCAGTTCTTC. Translating it yields CASSPGGASYNEQFF.

The chain has TRBV19 and TRBJ2-1, with 8 bases lining up with TRBD2. The CDR3 has 15 amino acids. Per germline, CDR1 LNHDA and CDR2 SQIVND (reference sequence). The V segment lost 3 bases and the J segment 1 base; nucleotides outside the gene matches: 2. This CDR3 is CASSITGGSYNEQFF. CDR3 in DNA: TGTGCCAGTAGTATTACGGGGGGGTCCTACAATGAGCAGTTCTTC.

The J gene is TRBJ1-1, the V gene TRBV6-5; 9 bases are a match to TRBD1. CDR3 length: 15 residues. V gave up 4 bases and J gave up 1 base; unmatched junction bases: 4. The germline V gene encodes CDR1 MNHEY and CDR2 SVGAGI. The DNA of the CDR3 is TGTGCCAGCAGTTTCGCGACAGGGGGGAACACTGAAGCTTTCTTT. Translating gives CASSFATGGNTEAFF.

The chain recombines TRBV7-9 with TRBJ1-2; 11 positions match TRBD1. V lost 5 bases, J lost 8 bases, and 13 bases stayed unmatched. Germline CDR1 and CDR2: SEHNR and FQNEAQ (reference sequence). This CDR3 region has 16 residues. The CDR3 DNA follows: TGTGCCAGCAGCCCCAGCAACGGACAGGGGGCAGGCGGCTACACCTTC. This gives the protein CASSPSNGQGAGGYTF.

CDR3 residues: CASSPDSNIQYF. CDR3 nucleotide sequence: TGTGCCAGCTCACCAGACAGCAACATTCAGTACTTC. The chain has TRBV18 and TRBJ2-4, with D perhaps matching TRBD1 (5 bases). The V end was cut by 2 bases, the J end by 7 bases, with 6 bases between. The V gene's germline CDR1 is KGHSH and CDR2 LQKENI. The CDR3 consists of 12 residues. The variable domain in full, completed from reference TRBV18 and TRBJ2-4, reads NAGVMQNPRHLVRRRGQEARLRCSPMKGHSHVYWYRQLPEEGLKFMVYLQKENIIDESGMPKERFSAEFPKEGPSILRIQQVVRGDSAAYFCASSPDSNIQYFGAGTRLSVL.

The chain uses TRBV18 and TRBJ2-4, with D tentatively TRBD1 (6 bases). The CDR3 runs 15 residues. The V gene lost 3 bases and the J gene lost 0 bases, with 9 bases spanning the gap. Germline CDR1 KGHSH, CDR2 LQKENI. The CDR3 loop is CASSPGHLAKNIQYF. DNA for the CDR3: TGTGCCAGCTCACCGGGACACCTAGCCAAAAACATTCAGTACTTC.

The V gene is TRBV7-3, the J gene TRBJ2-1, with 9 bases lining up with TRBD2. Trimming took 2 bases from V and 6 from J; bases not matched to a gene: 5. Germline lookup yields CDR1 SGHTA and CDR2 FQGTGA. The CDR3 totals 15 residues. The CDR3 is CASSLASGAPNEQFF. DNA of the CDR3: TGTGCCAGCAGCTTAGCTAGCGGGGCCCCCAATGAGCAGTTCTTC.

This clone was counted a single time. The J gene is TRBJ2-5, the V gene TRBV2, with 9 bases identical to TRBD2. Germline-derived CDR1 and CDR2 are SNHLY and FYNNEI. Trimming removed 8 bases from V and 5 bases from J; junction bases left unmatched: 6. The CDR3 loop spans 13 amino acids. CDR3 in amino acids: CASSGLARETQYF. CDR3 DNA: TGTGCCAGCTCCGGACTAGCGCGGGAGACCCAGTACTTC.

The chain has TRBV7-9 and TRBJ2-7, with a weak D call TRBD1 (6 bases). CDR1 SEHNR and CDR2 FQNEAQ come from the germline V gene (reference sequence). This CDR3 is 14 amino acids long. Trimming stripped 0 bases from V and 5 bases from J, with 11 bases between. The CDR3 protein is CASSLARGGDEQYF. The CDR3 region has the DNA TGTGCCAGCAGCTTAGCCAGGGGCGGAGACGAGCAGTACTTC. The full variable domain, in which reference TRBV7-9 and TRBJ2-7 provide the parts outside the CDR3, is DTGVSQNPRHKITKRGQNVTFRCDPISEHNRLYWYRQTLGQGPEFLTYFQNEAQLEKSRLLSDRFSAERPKGSFSTLEIQRTEQGDSAMYLCASSLARGGDEQYFGPGTRLTVT.

The chain combines TRBV2 with TRBJ2-5, with D perhaps matching TRBD1 (5 bases). Trimming took off 2 bases at V and 4 bases at J, with 14 bases between the two ends. Germline CDR1 SNHLY, CDR2 FYNNEI. This CDR3 is 15 amino acids long. CDR3 amino acids: CASSEPLGQGETQYF. The CDR3, as DNA: TGTGCCAGCAGTGAACCGTTGGGCCAGGGAGAGACCCAGTACTTC.

The genes are TRBV30 and TRBJ1-1; D remains ambiguous. This CDR3 has 11 residues. V was trimmed by 7 bases and J by 1 base, leaving 7 bases between them. The germline gives CDR1 GTSNPN, CDR2 SVGIG (reference sequence). CDR3 residues: CALSGNTEAFF. CDR3 nucleotide sequence: TGTGCCTTGTCAGGGAACACTGAAGCTTTCTTT.

The DNA for the CDR3 is TGTGCCAGCAGCTTAGTGGCGGAGGCGGGGGGCCAAGAGACCCAGTACTTC. Its translation is CASSLVAEAGGQETQYF. This chain connects TRBV7-8 to TRBJ2-5; 8 nucleotides match TRBD2. J gave up 1 base and V 1 base, and 8 bases lay outside the gene matches. The length of the CDR3 is 17 residues. The V gene's germline CDR1 is SGHVS and CDR2 FQNEAQ.

This clone was found once. The rearrangement uses TRBV9 and TRBJ1-5, with D tentatively TRBD1 (6 bases). The germline V gene encodes CDR1 SGDLS and CDR2 YYNGEE. CDR3 length: 14 amino acids. V was trimmed by 3 bases and J by 4 bases, leaving 11 bases between them. The CDR3: CASSGAGVNQPQHF. CDR3 in DNA: TGTGCCAGCAGCGGGGCAGGGGTAAATCAGCCCCAGCATTTT. Filled out from reference TRBV9 and TRBJ1-5, the complete variable domain reads DSGVTQTPKHLITATGQRVTLRCSPRSGDLSVYWYQQSLDQGLQFLIQYYNGEERAKGNILERFSAQQFPDLHSELNLSSLELGDSALYFCASSGAGVNQPQHFGDGTRLSIL.

The chain is built from TRBV28 and TRBJ1-2; no definite D call. Germline V gene sequence: CDR1 MDHEN, CDR2 SYDVKM. The V end was cut by 5 bases, the J end by 4 bases, with 14 bases between. The CDR3 is 14 residues long. The DNA for the CDR3 is TGTGCCAGCAGTCTCGGAAAGGCGGGCTATGGCTACACCTTC. It is translated as CASSLGKAGYGYTF.

The V call is TRBV12-5, the J call TRBJ2-3, with D perhaps TRBD1 (6 bases). The CDR3 loop spans 15 amino acids. Germline V gene lookup returns CDR1 LGHNT and CDR2 FRNRAP. V lost 6 bases to trimming and J lost 0 bases, with 13 bases between them. This chain's CDR3 is CASGSQGISTDTQYF. The CDR3 DNA follows: TGTGCTAGTGGCTCACAGGGCATCAGCACAGATACGCAGTATTTT. Full variable domain (outside the CDR3, taken from reference TRBV12-5 and TRBJ2-3): DARVTQTPRHKVTEMGQEVTMRCQPILGHNTVFWYRQTMMQGLELLAYFRNRAPLDDSGMPKDRFSAEMPDATLATLKIQPSEPRDSAVYFCASGSQGISTDTQYFGPGTRLTVL.

The V call is TRBV4-1, the J call TRBJ1-6, with D possibly TRBD1 on 6 matching bases. The CDR3 has 17 amino acids. Germline V gene sequence: CDR1 MGHRA, CDR2 YSYEKL. Trimming took 0 bases from V and 5 from J, leaving 14 bases between them. CDR3 sequence (DNA): TGCGCCAGCAGCCAAGATCCCCAGGGGTTTAATAATTCACCCCTCCACTTT. As protein: CASSQDPQGFNNSPLHF.

CDR3: CASSRGTGGETQYF. CDR3 DNA sequence: TGCGCCAGCAGCAGAGGGACAGGGGGAGAGACCCAGTACTTC. The gene calls are TRBV5-1 and TRBJ2-5; 11 nucleotides match TRBD1. J gave up 4 bases and V 4 bases, and 3 bases lay outside the gene matches. Germline CDR1 and CDR2: SGHRS and YFSETQ. The CDR3 runs to 14 residues.

The chain is built from TRBV3-1 (or the pseudogene TRBV3-2) and TRBJ1-4; TRBD1 aligns across 8 bases. This CDR3 region has 18 residues. The junction had 12 bases not matched to a gene; V was cut back by 3 bases and J by 3 bases. Germline lookup yields CDR1 LGHDT and CDR2 YNNKEL (reference sequence). CDR3 in DNA: TGTGCCAGCAGCCACAGCGTCTCAGGGGGCGCGGCTAATGAAAAACTGTTTTTT. This sequence encodes CASSHSVSGGAANEKLFF.

This clone was seen once. The genes are TRBV12-5 and TRBJ1-2; 7 bases fit TRBD1. Unmatched junction bases numbered 1, after V lost 1 base and J lost 5 bases. Germline CDR1 LGHNT, CDR2 FRNRAP. CDR3 length equals 13 residues. The chain's CDR3 is CASGLGGQYGYTF. The CDR3 nucleotides read TGTGCTAGTGGTTTGGGGGGACAGTATGGCTACACCTTC.

The gene calls are TRBV28 and TRBJ1-2, with 9 nucleotides matching TRBD1. CDR1 and CDR2 (germline): MDHEN, SYDVKM. Germline trimming cut 7 bases from V and 8 bases from J; bases unmatched to any gene: 2. This CDR3 has 11 residues. The CDR3 here is CASNRGQGYTF. The DNA for the CDR3 is TGTGCCAGCAACAGGGGGCAAGGCTACACCTTC.